These T cell receptor beta chains were read from a single sample in a study of CD4+ T cells in melanoma. TCRdb's copy holds only in-frame clones and misses some; the assay was immunoSEQ multiplex PCR. Among 15,000 to 20,000 clones listed, 65% to 85% were seen once. Sequencing was done on a sample of cells from a culture (not recorded whether cultured in vitro). These receptors came from a human donor with melanoma. CDR3s include the opening cysteine and the closing phenylalanine or tryptophan. Fields, in order: D gene, clone size, V gene, J gene, CDR3 protein, CDR3 DNA. D genes are given only for firm matches. The size of a clone is reported for some rows only, either as once, few or many, or as a class for expanded clones.

NA	NA	TRBV5-8	TRBJ2-1	CASSQGTAGYNEQFF	TGTGCCAGCAGCCAGGGGACGGCGGGCTACAATGAGCAGTTCTTC
NA	NA	TRBV7-3	TRBJ2-7	CASSKQGTGDEQYF	TGTGCCAGCAGCAAACAGGGGACTGGCGACGAGCAGTACTTC
NA	NA	TRBV11-2	TRBJ2-7	CASSLGVSYEQYF	TGTGCCAGCAGCTTAGGGGTCTCCTACGAGCAGTACTTC
NA	NA	TRBV7-3	TRBJ1-3	CASSLNRGNTIYF	TGTGCCAGCAGCTTAAACCGGGGGAACACCATATATTTT
NA	NA	TRBV7-6	TRBJ2-2	CASSLLAPSSHQSGELFF	TGTGCCAGCAGCTTACTAGCCCCTTCGAGTCATCAATCCGGGGAGCTGTTTTTT
NA	NA	TRBV7-8	TRBJ2-5	CASSHGWGTETQYF	TGTGCCAGCAGCCATGGCTGGGGGACAGAGACCCAGTACTTC
NA	NA	TRBV11-2	TRBJ1-1	CASRKPGTNTEAFF	TGTGCCAGCAGGAAGCCCGGGACGAACACTGAAGCTTTCTTT
TRBD2	NA	TRBV5-6	TRBJ2-2	CASSLRASGGTNTGELFF	TGTGCCAGCAGCTTAAGAGCTAGCGGGGGGACGAACACCGGGGAGCTGTTTTTT
TRBD1	NA	TRBV29-1	TRBJ1-2	CSVEPQGQLDGYTF	TGCAGCGTTGAACCACAGGGGCAGTTAGATGGCTACACCTTC
TRBD1	once	TRBV5-1	TRBJ1-1	CASSGGATGGGRTEAFF	TGCGCCAGCAGCGGCGGGGCGACAGGGGGCGGGAGGACTGAAGCTTTCTTT
TRBD1	NA	TRBV4-1	TRBJ2-1	CASSQGSQGAPHNEQFF	TGCGCCAGCAGCCAAGGGTCCCAGGGGGCGCCCCACAATGAGCAGTTCTTC
NA	once	TRBV9	TRBJ2-7	CASSVGLGGSPYEQYF	TGTGCCAGCAGCGTAGGTCTTGGGGGTTCCCCCTACGAGCAGTACTTC
NA	NA	TRBV2	TRBJ2-5	CASSERSREETQYF	TGTGCCAGCAGTGAGAGGTCCCGGGAGGAGACCCAGTACTTC
TRBD1	once	TRBV10-1	TRBJ1-6	CASSEVGQAHSPLHF	TGCGCCAGCAGTGAGGTGGGACAGGCCCATTCACCCCTCCACTTT
NA	NA	TRBV19	TRBJ1-1	CASSEMGLDTEAFF	TGTGCCAGTAGTGAGATGGGACTTGACACTGAAGCTTTCTTT
NA	NA	TRBV29-1	TRBJ1-4	CSVADAATNEKLFF	TGCAGCGTTGCCGACGCTGCAACTAATGAAAAACTGTTTTTT
NA	NA	TRBV6-6	TRBJ2-1	CASSLAVPSYNEQFF	TGTGCCAGCAGTTTAGCGGTGCCCTCCTACAATGAGCAGTTCTTC
NA	NA	TRBV15	TRBJ2-5	CATSGGSVYETQYF	TGTGCCACCAGCGGGGGCTCCGTGTATGAGACCCAGTACTTC
NA	few	TRBV19	TRBJ1-5	CASSIVGGSQPQHF	TGTGCCAGTAGTATAGTGGGGGGCAGCCAGCCCCAGCATTTT
NA	NA	TRBV6-1	TRBJ2-5	CASSERVSQETQYF	TGTGCCAGCAGTGAACGTGTAAGCCAAGAGACCCAGTACTTC
NA	NA	TRBV4-1	TRBJ1-1	CASRDGGLGFVDTEAFF	TGCGCCAGCAGGGACGGGGGGTTGGGGTTCGTGGACACTGAAGCTTTCTTT
NA	NA	TRBV11-2	TRBJ1-6	CASSPGHRIFNSPLHF	TGTGCCAGCAGCCCGGGACACCGGATTTTTAATTCACCCCTCCACTTT